These 28 T cell receptor beta chains were all obtained from the same sample, sequenced in a study of shared clonotypes between healthy human individuals. Libraries were prepared by immunoSEQ multiplex PCR; TCRdb keeps only in-frame clonotypes and omits some of them. This table holds some 380,000 clones, 90% to 97% found once. The sample comprised memory CD8+ T cells sorted from blood. Subset indicated: CD45RO+ cells pooled with CCR7-negative TemRA cells. These receptors came from a man aged 25-40 years in good health.

The chain employs TRBV19 and TRBJ1-3; no clear D gene. Germline V lookup: CDR1 LNHDA, CDR2 SQIVND (reference sequence). Trimming shortened V by 7 bases and J by 0 bases, and 10 bases separated the two germline ends. CDR3 length equals 14 residues. CDR3 amino acids: CASTGLSSGNTIYF. DNA of the CDR3: TGTGCCAGTACGGGGTTGAGCTCTGGAAACACCATATATTTT.

The chain combines TRBV4-1 with TRBJ2-1; D remains ambiguous. The CDR3 runs to 12 residues. V gave up 4 bases and J gave up 6 bases, with 7 bases separating them. CDR1 MGHRA and CDR2 YSYEKL come from the germline V gene. The chain's CDR3 is CASSRVGNEQFF. The CDR3, as DNA: TGCGCCAGCAGCCGCGTCGGCAATGAGCAGTTCTTC.

The rearrangement links TRBV2 to TRBJ1-1; D ambiguous. The CDR3 length is 13 residues. Germline CDR1 is SNHLY and CDR2 is FYNNEI. Deletions cut 4 bases from V and 1 base from J, with 7 bases between. CDR3 sequence reads: CASSGEGNTEAFF. The CDR3 region has the DNA TGTGCCAGCAGTGGTGAAGGGAACACTGAAGCTTTCTTT.

This rearrangement joins TRBV6-1 to TRBJ2-3; D may be TRBD2 (5 bases). CDR1 and CDR2 (germline): MNHNS, SASEGT. The CDR3 sequence is 12 residues long. This chain's CDR3 is CPAGEDTDTQYF. CDR3 in DNA: TGTCCGGCGGGTGAGGACACAGATACGCAGTATTTT.

The chain has TRBV20-1 and TRBJ2-7; no definite D call. V lost 5 bases to trimming and J lost 2 bases, with 7 bases between them. Per germline, CDR1 DFQATT and CDR2 SNEGSKA (reference sequence). CDR3 size: 11 residues. Here the CDR3 reads CSAASPYEQYF. The CDR3 DNA follows: TGCAGTGCTGCAAGCCCCTACGAGCAGTACTTC.

Comments on this clone: The sample has other DNA sequences that encode this CDR3 too. This chain links TRBV9 with TRBJ2-2, with 10 bases lining up with TRBD2. J gave up 5 bases and V 2 bases, and 3 bases lay outside the gene matches. The CDR3 contains 15 residues. CDR1 and CDR2 (germline): SGDLS, YYNGEE. The CDR3 sequence is CASSVASGRTGELFF. DNA of the CDR3: TGTGCCAGCAGCGTTGCTAGCGGGAGAACCGGGGAGCTGTTTTTT.

This chain links TRBV28 with TRBJ2-1; TRBD1 agrees at 8 bases. Germline V gene lookup returns CDR1 MDHEN and CDR2 SYDVKM. V shed 2 bases, J shed 4 bases, and the junction held 7 bases outside the gene matches. This CDR3 has 16 residues. CDR3 nucleotides: TGTGCCAGCAGTTTACCTTGGACAGGGACGTACAATGAGCAGTTCTTC. It specifies CASSLPWTGTYNEQFF.

The chain couples TRBV28 to TRBJ2-1; unclear D gene. The V and J ends lost 5 bases and 12 bases respectively, with 17 bases between them. Germline CDR1 and CDR2: MDHEN and SYDVKM. The CDR3 runs to 13 residues. The CDR3 loop is CASSPHDRIGQFF. The CDR3 DNA is TGTGCCAGCAGTCCACACGACCGGATTGGGCAGTTCTTC.

The count of this clone is one. The J gene is TRBJ2-3, the V gene TRBV5-1, with TRBD2 as a possible D gene (6 bases). The CDR3 covers 13 residues. Germline V lookup: CDR1 SGHRS, CDR2 YFSETQ. V was pared by 1 base and J by 4 bases, with 7 bases between. The CDR3 region is CASSLTSPDTQYF. CDR3 in DNA: TGCGCCAGCAGCTTGACTAGCCCAGATACGCAGTATTTT.

This clone was observed a handful of times. V usage is TRBV6-6 and J usage is TRBJ1-5; D is uncertain. The CDR3 spans 14 residues. Germline values: CDR1 MNHNY, CDR2 SVGAGI (reference sequence). V was pared by 5 bases and J by 3 bases, with 11 bases between. The CDR3 DNA sequence: TGTGCCAGCAGTCCCCGGGTCCTCAATCAGCCCCAGCATTTT. This translates into CASSPRVLNQPQHF.

The rearrangement links TRBV28 to TRBJ2-7, with TRBD2 matching over 11 bases. V lost 1 base to trimming and J lost 0 bases; unmatched junction nucleotides: 11. CDR3 length: 19 amino acids. Germline V gives CDR1 MDHEN, CDR2 SYDVKM. Here the CDR3 reads CASSLLVTSGRLSSYEQYF. DNA of the CDR3: TGTGCCAGCAGTTTATTGGTCACTAGCGGGAGATTGAGCTCCTACGAGCAGTACTTC. Full variable domain (remainder filled in from reference TRBV28 and TRBJ2-7): DVKVTQSSRYLVKRTGEKVFLECVQDMDHENMFWYRQDPGLGLRLIYFSYDVKMKEKGDIPEGYSVSREKKERFSLILESASTNQTSMYLCASSLLVTSGRLSSYEQYFGPGTRLTVT.

This chain connects TRBV25-1 to TRBJ2-7, with a tentative D call TRBD1 (5 bases). The CDR3 extends over 13 amino acids. Trimming cost V 4 bases and J 3 bases, with 10 bases left between them. Germline CDR1 is MGHDK and CDR2 is SYGVNS. CDR3 residues: CASSGPQGYEQYF. CDR3 coding DNA: TGTGCCAGCAGTGGACCCCAGGGCTACGAGCAGTACTTC.

This clone was recorded a few times. The V call is TRBV19, the J call TRBJ1-5; 7 bases fit TRBD1. The CDR3 is 14 amino acids. The germline V gene has CDR1 LNHDA and CDR2 SQIVND (reference sequence). The junction had 1 base not matched to a gene; V was cut back by 5 bases and J by 0 bases. The CDR3 loop is CASSDRDSNQPQHF. CDR3 coding DNA: TGTGCCAGTAGTGACAGGGATAGCAATCAGCCCCAGCATTTT.

V and J are TRBV28 and TRBJ1-2; D gene uncertain. The CDR3 is 15 amino acids. The germline CDR1 and CDR2 sequences are MDHEN and SYDVKM. V was clipped by 6 bases and J by 7 bases, with 21 bases between them. Written as DNA, the CDR3 is TGTGCCAGCAGGGGGTCCGATGGAGGTTCGTCTGGCTACACCTTC. This codes for CASRGSDGGSSGYTF.

The V call is TRBV2, the J call TRBJ2-7; the match to TRBD1 covers 9 bases. V lost 4 bases, J lost 3 bases, and 1 base stayed unmatched. Germline loops: CDR1 SNHLY, CDR2 FYNNEI. The length of the CDR3 is 13 residues. In DNA form, the CDR3 reads TGTGCCAGCAGTGGGACAGGGGACTACGAGCAGTACTTC. Translated: CASSGTGDYEQYF.

The chain has TRBV4-2 and TRBJ1-4, with D possibly being TRBD1 (5 bases). Germline V gives CDR1 LGHNA, CDR2 YNFKEQ. The V end was cut by 1 base, the J end by 0 bases, with 9 bases between. The CDR3 is made up of 16 amino acids. The DNA of the CDR3 is TGTGCCAGCAGCCAAGGTCGGGGCGCAACTAATGAAAAACTGTTTTTT. Its protein product is CASSQGRGATNEKLFF.

This sequence joins TRBV6-5 and TRBJ2-1; 8 bases align to TRBD2. The germline V gene has CDR1 MNHEY and CDR2 SVGAGI. The CDR3 has 16 amino acids. V was pared by 2 bases and J by 7 bases, with 10 bases of the junction left unmatched. In nucleotides, the CDR3 is TGTGCCAGCAGTTACCTCGCCAGCGGGAGCAGGAATGAGCAGTTCTTC. The encoded protein is CASSYLASGSRNEQFF.

This clone showed up just once. This sequence joins TRBV7-2 and TRBJ2-1; TRBD2 aligns across 11 bases. Germline trimming cut 5 bases from V and 5 bases from J; bases unmatched to any gene: 17. CDR1 is SGHTA, CDR2 FQGNSA, per germline. The CDR3 extends over 19 amino acids. CDR3 DNA: TGTGCCAGCAGCCTTACCCTTGGACTAGCGGGTGGGGACCACAATGAGCAGTTCTTC. Protein: CASSLTLGLAGGDHNEQFF.

This chain uses TRBV5-1 with TRBJ1-6; D not certain. CDR3 length: 14 residues. Germline V gene lookup returns CDR1 SGHRS and CDR2 YFSETQ. Trimming pared 0 bases from V and 6 bases from J, leaving 7 bases between. This chain's CDR3 is CASSLDSLNSPLHF. The CDR3 region has the DNA TGCGCCAGCAGCTTGGATTCTCTTAATTCACCCCTCCACTTT.

The chain is built from TRBV19 and TRBJ2-6; D is uncertain. Germline values: CDR1 LNHDA, CDR2 SQIVND (reference sequence). V lost 5 bases and J lost 0, with 5 bases in between. The length of the CDR3 is 14 residues. The CDR3 DNA reads TGTGCCAGTAGTCCCTCCTCTGGGGCCAACGTCCTGACTTTC. It yields the protein CASSPSSGANVLTF.

The gene calls are TRBV6-1 and TRBJ2-3; D is unresolved. Looked up from germline, CDR1 is MNHNS and CDR2 is SASEGT. V was clipped by 6 bases and J by 0 bases, with 10 bases between them. The CDR3 spans 14 residues. The CDR3 nucleotides read TGTGCCAGCAGGATAAGCCGGAGCACAGATACGCAGTATTTT. It encodes CASRISRSTDTQYF.

The chain employs TRBV21-1 and TRBJ2-7; the table's D call, TRBD2, has no DNA check behind it. TRBV21-1 is designated a pseudogene. This CDR3 is 16 amino acids long. CDR3 loop: CASSKELGRENYEQYF. The CDR3 bases are TGTGCCAGCAGCAAAGAGTTAGGGAGGGAGAACTACGAGCAGTACTTC.

The V and J genes are TRBV10-3 and TRBJ1-2; 9 nucleotides line up with TRBD1. This CDR3 is built from 17 residues. Germline CDR1 is ENHRY and CDR2 is SYGVKD. The V and J ends lost 6 bases and 5 bases, in that order; junction bases with no gene match: 16. The CDR3 DNA reads as TGTGCCATCAGGACCCAGGACAGGGGAGTGCCCCTATATGGCTACACCTTC. It codes for CAIRTQDRGVPLYGYTF.

Notes on this clone: At one boundary the junction diverges from the germline segment, which might be a read error. The chain uses TRBV5-5 and TRBJ2-1; D unresolved. The CDR3 spans 12 residues. Germline CDR1 and CDR2: SGHKS and YYEKEE (reference sequence). This chain's CDR3 is CASSLVYGEQFF. CDR3 DNA: TGTGCCAGCAGTTTGGTTTACGGTGAGCAGTTCTTC.

This clone was counted once. The genes are TRBV6-4 and TRBJ2-6; no clear D gene. CDR1 is MRHNA, CDR2 SNTAGT, per germline. Trimming removed 5 bases at V and 0 bases at J, with 11 bases between. The CDR3 spans 16 residues. CDR3 bases: TGTGCCAGCAGTACTTATAAGGGCTCTGGGGCCAACGTCCTGACTTTC. It specifies CASSTYKGSGANVLTF.

This chain uses TRBV5-4 with TRBJ2-5, with unresolved D. Germline V gene sequence: CDR1 SGHNT, CDR2 YYREEE (reference sequence). The CDR3 spans 13 residues. The V gene lost 4 bases and the J gene lost 3 bases, with 10 bases spanning the gap. CDR3: CASSISGKETQYF. The DNA for the CDR3 is TGTGCCAGCAGCATATCTGGAAAAGAGACCCAGTACTTC.

This sequence joins TRBV19 and TRBJ2-3; no definite D call. V shed 3 bases and J shed 4 bases, with 2 bases lying between them. Germline lookup yields CDR1 LNHDA and CDR2 SQIVND (reference sequence). This CDR3 spans 11 amino acids. CDR3 DNA: TGTGCCAGTAGTATGTCAGATACGCAGTATTTT. Its protein product is CASSMSDTQYF.

The rearrangement links TRBV5-6 to TRBJ2-5; 8 bases align to TRBD2. There are 16 residues in the CDR3. Trimming at V came to 0 bases and at J to 4 bases, leaving 8 bases not matched to a gene. Germline V CDR1 and CDR2: SGHDT, YYEEEE. The CDR3 loop reads CASSLVGSGIGETQYF. The CDR3 DNA is TGTGCCAGCAGCTTGGTAGGTAGCGGGATCGGAGAGACCCAGTACTTC.